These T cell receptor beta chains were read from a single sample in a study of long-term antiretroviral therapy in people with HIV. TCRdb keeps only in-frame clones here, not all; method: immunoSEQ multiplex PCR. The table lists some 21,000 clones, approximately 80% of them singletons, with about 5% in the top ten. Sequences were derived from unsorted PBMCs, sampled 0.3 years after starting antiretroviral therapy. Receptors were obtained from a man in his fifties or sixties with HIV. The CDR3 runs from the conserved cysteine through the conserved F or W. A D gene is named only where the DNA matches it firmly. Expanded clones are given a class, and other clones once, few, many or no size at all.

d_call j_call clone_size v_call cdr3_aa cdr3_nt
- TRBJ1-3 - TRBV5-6 CASTLVAGNTIYF TGTGCCAGCACCCTCGTCGCTGGAAACACCATATATTTT
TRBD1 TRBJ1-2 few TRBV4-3 CASSQDLQGVGGYGYTF TGCGCCAGCAGCCAAGATCTACAGGGGGTTGGGGGGTATGGCTACACCTTC
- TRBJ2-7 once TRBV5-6 CASSQGHEQYF TGTGCCAGCAGCCAAGGGCACGAGCAGTACTTC
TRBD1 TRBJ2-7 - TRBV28 CASSLPGTGGYEQYF TGTGCCAGCAGTTTGCCCGGGACAGGGGGCTACGAGCAGTACTTC
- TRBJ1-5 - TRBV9 CASSVGGTPNQPQHF TGTGCCAGCAGCGTAGGAGGGACACCGAATCAGCCCCAGCATTTT
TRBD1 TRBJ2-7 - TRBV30 CAQQGPGPASEQYF TGTGCACAACAGGGGCCGGGGCCGGCCTCCGAGCAGTACTTC
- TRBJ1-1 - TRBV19 CASMGLWATEAFF TGTGCCAGTATGGGGTTGTGGGCCACTGAAGCTTTCTTT
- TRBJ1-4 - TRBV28 CASSLGYAREKLFF TGTGCCAGCAGTTTAGGGTATGCGCGTGAAAAACTGTTTTTT
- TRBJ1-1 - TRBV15 CATSRDARNTEAFF TGTGCCACCAGCAGAGATGCCAGGAACACTGAAGCTTTCTTT
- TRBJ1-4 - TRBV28 CASRPGSPGEKLFF TGTGCCAGCAGGCCCGGGTCGCCGGGGGAAAAACTGTTTTTT
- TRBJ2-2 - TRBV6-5 CASRFTDLLGGELFF TGTGCCAGCAGATTCACGGACCTACTAGGGGGGGAGCTGTTTTTT
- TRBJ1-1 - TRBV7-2 CASSLMGNTEAFF TGTGCCAGCAGCTTAATGGGGAACACTGAAGCTTTCTTT
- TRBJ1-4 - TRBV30 CAWSVRLYNEKLFF TGTGCCTGGAGTGTACGACTGTATAATGAAAAACTGTTTTTT
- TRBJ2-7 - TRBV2 CASSADIFYEQYF TGTGCCAGCAGTGCCGACATATTCTACGAGCAGTACTTC
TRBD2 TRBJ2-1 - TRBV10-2 CASSEWGLAGGSRSYNEQFF TGCGCCAGCAGTGAATGGGGGCTAGCGGGAGGGTCGCGCTCCTACAATGAGCAGTTCTTC
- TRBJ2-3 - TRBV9 CASSPLRRRDTDTQYF TGTGCCAGCAGCCCCCTCCGGAGGCGGGACACAGATACGCAGTATTTT
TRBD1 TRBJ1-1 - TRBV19 CASIPRQGARNTEAFF TGTGCCAGTATCCCTAGACAGGGGGCGCGGAACACTGAAGCTTTCTTT
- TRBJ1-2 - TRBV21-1 CASSRIRDRGVIGYGYTF TGTGCCAGCAGCAGAATCCGGGACAGGGGGGTGATAGGTTATGGCTACACCTTC
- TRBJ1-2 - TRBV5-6 CASSFFGSQGGVGYTF TGTGCCAGCAGCTTCTTTGGGAGCCAGGGAGGAGTTGGCTACACCTTC
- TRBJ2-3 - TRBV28 CASSDAGFASEGDNTQYF TGTGCCAGCAGTGACGCGGGGTTTGCGAGTGAAGGGGACAATACGCAGTATTTT
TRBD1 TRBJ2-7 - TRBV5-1 CASSWTGQTTEQYF TGCGCCAGCAGCTGGACGGGACAGACGACCGAGCAGTACTTC
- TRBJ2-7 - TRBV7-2 CASSPVGQEGSYEQYF TGTGCCAGCAGCCCCGTCGGGCAGGAGGGCTCCTACGAGCAGTACTTC
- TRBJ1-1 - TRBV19 CASDSMGAAFF TGTGCCTCGGACAGTATGGGGGCGGCTTTCTTT
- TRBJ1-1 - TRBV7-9 CASTVQGTTEAFF TGTGCCAGCACCGTACAGGGAACCACTGAAGCTTTCTTT
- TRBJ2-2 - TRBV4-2 CASSQGQRRGHGLSAGELFF TGTGCCAGCAGCCAAGGGCAGCGCCGCGGACACGGGTTGTCGGCCGGGGAGCTGTTTTTT
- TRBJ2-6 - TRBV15 CATSRKQGTYSGANVLTF TGTGCCACCAGCAGAAAACAGGGCACCTACTCTGGGGCCAACGTCCTGACTTTC
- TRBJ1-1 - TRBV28 CASRPRQVPEAFF TGTGCCAGCAGGCCGAGACAGGTACCTGAAGCTTTCTTT
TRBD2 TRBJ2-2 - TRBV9 CASSPRTSGFNTGELFF TGTGCCAGCAGCCCGAGGACTAGCGGGTTCAACACCGGGGAGCTGTTTTTT
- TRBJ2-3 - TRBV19 CASSIKGVGTDTQYF TGTGCCAGTAGTATAAAAGGGGTTGGCACAGATACGCAGTATTTT
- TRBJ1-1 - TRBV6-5 CASRGGINTEAFF TGTGCCAGCCGGGGGGGCATCAACACTGAAGCTTTCTTT
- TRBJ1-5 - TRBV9 CASSVGFSDGQPQHF TGTGCCAGCAGCGTAGGGTTCTCCGATGGTCAGCCCCAGCATTTT
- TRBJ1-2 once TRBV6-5 CASSRLERRDGYTF TGTGCCAGCAGCCGCCTTGAGCGGCGGGACGGCTACACCTTC
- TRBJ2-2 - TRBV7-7 CASSLEGWTGELFF TGTGCTAGCAGCTTAGAGGGGTGGACCGGGGAGCTGTTTTTT
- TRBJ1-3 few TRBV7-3 CASSLDGGSGNTIYF TGTGCCAGCAGCTTAGATGGGGGCTCTGGAAACACCATATATTTT
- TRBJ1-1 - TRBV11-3 CASSFSVNTEAFF TGTGCCAGCAGCTTTTCAGTGAACACTGAAGCTTTCTTT
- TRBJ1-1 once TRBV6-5 CASRTYRVTEAFF TGTGCCAGCAGAACTTACAGAGTCACTGAAGCTTTCTTT
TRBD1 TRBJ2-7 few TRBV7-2 CASSLSTGGDEQYF TGTGCCAGCAGCCTTTCGACAGGGGGGGACGAGCAGTACTTC
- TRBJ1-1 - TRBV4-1 CASSWGGTEAFF TGCGCCAGCTCCTGGGGGGGTACTGAAGCTTTCTTT
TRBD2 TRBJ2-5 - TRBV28 CASSFGLAGDETQYF TGTGCCAGCAGTTTTGGGCTAGCGGGAGATGAGACCCAGTACTTC
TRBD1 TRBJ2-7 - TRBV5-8 CASSLRGPYEQYF TGTGCCAGCAGCTTAAGGGGGCCCTACGAGCAGTACTTC
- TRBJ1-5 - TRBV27 CASSPAGGRRGNQPQHF TGTGCCAGCAGTCCCGCGGGGGGCCGGAGGGGAAATCAGCCCCAGCATTTT
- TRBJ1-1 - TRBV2 CASRRGGKAFF TGTGCCAGCAGGAGGGGCGGGAAAGCTTTCTTT
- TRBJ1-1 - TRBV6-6 CASSFWDKNTEAFF TGTGCCAGCAGTTTCTGGGACAAGAACACTGAAGCTTTCTTT
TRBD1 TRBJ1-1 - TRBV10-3 CAISITKTGFTEAFF TGTGCCATCAGCATAACAAAGACAGGGTTCACTGAAGCTTTCTTT
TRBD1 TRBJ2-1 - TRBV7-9 CASVGQGSSYNEQFF TGTGCCAGCGTCGGACAGGGGTCCTCCTACAATGAGCAGTTCTTC
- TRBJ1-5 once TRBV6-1 CASSEVRDQPQHF TGTGCCAGCAGTGAGGTCAGGGACCAGCCCCAGCATTTT
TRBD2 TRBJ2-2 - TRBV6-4 CASSEAAGAGELFF TGTGCCAGCAGTGAAGCGGCGGGAGCCGGGGAGCTGTTTTTT
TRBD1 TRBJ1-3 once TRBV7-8 CASSLDRTGLNTIYF TGTGCCAGCAGCTTAGATCGGACAGGGTTGAACACCATATATTTT